Below, 26 T cell receptor beta chains from the same sample are listed, as sequenced in a study of blood T cell repertoires in COVID-19. The table came from immunoSEQ multiplex PCR; TCRdb's copy has only in-frame clones and leaves some out. This table has about 260,000 clones, roughly 90% appearing once. Sequencing was performed on peripheral blood. These receptors were taken from a man in his sixties who had recovered from COVID-19.

The CDR3 region is CASRPIQGLAEKLFF. Here the CDR3 DNA reads TGTGCCAGTAGACCTATACAGGGTTTGGCAGAAAAACTGTTTTTT. The chain carries TRBV19 and TRBJ1-4, with D maybe TRBD1 (6 bases). CDR3 length: 15 amino acids. In germline, CDR1 is LNHDA, CDR2 SQIVND (reference sequence). Trimming left V 6 bases short and J 8 bases short, with 19 bases between.

CDR3 coding DNA: TGTGCCAGCAGCTTGGCGCTGGGCAATGAAAAACTGTTTTTT. It is translated as CASSLALGNEKLFF. The J gene is TRBJ1-4, the V gene TRBV5-4; D gene unclear. Per germline, CDR1 SGHNT and CDR2 YYREEE (reference sequence). The V end was cut by 0 bases, the J end by 5 bases, with 8 bases between. The CDR3 is 14 amino acids. Full variable domain (missing parts from reference TRBV5-4 and TRBJ1-4): ETGVTQSPTHLIKTRGQQVTLRCSSQSGHNTVSWYQQALGQGPQFIFQYYREEENGRGNFPPRFSGLQFPNYSSELNVNALELDDSALYLCASSLALGNEKLFFGSGTQLSVL.

This chain joins TRBV4-1 and TRBJ1-2; the D gene is possibly TRBD1 (5 bases). Germline values: CDR1 MGHRA, CDR2 YSYEKL. Trimming left V 1 base short and J 4 bases short, with 13 bases between. CDR3 length: 15 amino acids. The CDR3 is CASSQAGTSGYGYTF. The CDR3 DNA is TGCGCCAGCAGCCAAGCGGGGACTAGTGGCTATGGCTACACCTTC.

The chain recombines TRBV19 with TRBJ2-2; perhaps TRBD2 as D (5 bases). The CDR3 has 13 amino acids. Trimming left V 5 bases short and J 5 bases short, with 9 bases between. Germline loops: CDR1 LNHDA, CDR2 SQIVND (reference sequence). As DNA, the CDR3 is TGTGCCAGTAGTCCATCGGGGACCGGGGAGCTGTTTTTT. Protein sequence: CASSPSGTGELFF.

The rearrangement links TRBV18 to TRBJ1-2; weak D call: TRBD1 (6 bases). V was cut by 0 bases and J by 6 bases, with 14 bases left in between. Germline V gene sequence: CDR1 KGHSH, CDR2 LQKENI. CDR3 size: 15 residues. The CDR3 DNA sequence: TGTGCCAGCTCACCACCTAACAGGGTATTGCATGGCTACACCTTC. Its translation: CASSPPNRVLHGYTF.

The J gene is TRBJ2-3, the V gene TRBV30; 15 bases line up with TRBD2. Trimming at V came to 4 bases and at J to 6 bases, leaving 8 bases not matched to a gene. This CDR3 is 16 amino acids long. Germline V CDR1 and CDR2: GTSNPN, SVGIG (reference sequence). The CDR3 DNA sequence: TGTGCCTGGACCCCGGGACTAGCGGGGGGCGTGGATACGCAGTATTTT. It specifies CAWTPGLAGGVDTQYF.

The gene calls are TRBV15 and TRBJ1-2; 8 bases agree with TRBD1. Germline lookup yields CDR1 LNHNV and CDR2 YYDKDF (reference sequence). The trim removed 4 bases at V and 2 bases at J, leaving 3 bases unmatched. The length of the CDR3 is 14 residues. This chain's CDR3 is CATSNRQGNYGYTF. The CDR3 DNA is TGTGCCACCAGCAACCGACAGGGGAACTATGGCTACACCTTC.

This clone was observed once. V is TRBV6-2 or TRBV6-3 and J is TRBJ1-1; D gene ambiguous. Trimming took 4 bases from V and 2 from J, leaving 8 bases between them. Germline CDR1 and CDR2: MNHEY and SVGEGT. CDR3 length equals 13 residues. The CDR3 coding sequence is TGTGCCAGCAGTTTTAACAGTAACACTGAAGCTTTCTTT. This encodes CASSFNSNTEAFF.

This rearrangement joins TRBV2 to TRBJ1-2; 8 bases match TRBD1. CDR1 is SNHLY, CDR2 FYNNEI, per germline. This CDR3 is built from 12 residues. With 6 bases clipped from V and 10 bases from J, the junction kept 7 bases outside the gene matches. The CDR3 here is CASRLTGEAYTF. Written as DNA, the CDR3 is TGTGCCAGCAGATTGACAGGGGAAGCCTACACCTTC.

This chain joins TRBV6-6 and TRBJ1-2, with D perhaps TRBD1 (6 bases). In germline, CDR1 is MNHNY, CDR2 SVGAGI (reference sequence). The CDR3 runs 12 residues. Trimming left V 7 bases short and J 4 bases short, with 10 bases between. The CDR3 loop reads CASNAGVYGYTF. The CDR3 coding sequence is TGTGCCAGCAATGCAGGGGTCTATGGCTACACCTTC.

The J gene is TRBJ1-3, the V gene TRBV5-6, with 7 bases lining up with TRBD1. Germline CDR1 SGHDT, CDR2 YYEEEE. This CDR3 region has 14 residues. The V gene end was trimmed by 5 bases and the J gene end by 7 bases; junction bases not matched to a gene: 9. CDR3 loop: CASSPRFRGNTIYF. CDR3 coding DNA: TGTGCCAGCAGTCCGAGATTCAGGGGGAACACCATATATTTT.

V is TRBV2 and J is TRBJ1-5; D gene ambiguous. Germline lookup yields CDR1 SNHLY and CDR2 FYNNEI. V gave up 1 base and J gave up 7 bases, with 8 bases separating them. This CDR3 is 13 amino acids long. The DNA of the CDR3 is TGTGCCAGCAGTGAAGACGGCGGACAGCCCCAGCATTTT. This translates into CASSEDGGQPQHF.

The V gene is TRBV27, the J gene TRBJ2-7; TRBD1 might be the D (5 bases). This CDR3 spans 13 amino acids. Looked up from germline, CDR1 is MNHEY and CDR2 is SMNVEV (reference sequence). The V end lost 1 base, the J end lost 5 bases, and 9 bases lay between the germline ends. The CDR3 DNA reads TGTGCCAGCAGTTTATTCTCGACAGACGAGCAGTACTTC. This sequence encodes CASSLFSTDEQYF.

This clone was seen once. This chain uses TRBV5-4 with TRBJ1-5, with 7 bases aligning to TRBD1. Looked up from germline, CDR1 is SGHNT and CDR2 is YYREEE (reference sequence). Unmatched junction bases numbered 8, after V lost 4 bases and J lost 1 base. The CDR3 sequence is 16 residues long. Here the CDR3 reads CASSQQGLGSNQPQHF. CDR3 nucleotide sequence: TGTGCCAGCAGCCAACAGGGGTTAGGGAGCAATCAGCCCCAGCATTTT.

V usage is TRBV29-1 and J usage is TRBJ2-7, with TRBD1 matching 8 bases. Germline-derived CDR1 and CDR2 are SQVTM and ANQGSEA. The CDR3 totals 12 residues. With 6 bases clipped from V and 6 bases from J, the junction kept 7 bases outside the gene matches. The CDR3 region has the DNA TGCAGCGTCGTGACCGGGACAGGCGAGCAGTACTTC. Encoded protein: CSVVTGTGEQYF.

This sequence joins TRBV4-2 and TRBJ1-4; 7 bases fit TRBD1. The CDR3 runs 14 residues. Germline trimming cut 7 bases from V and 5 bases from J; bases unmatched to any gene: 7. CDR1 LGHNA and CDR2 YNFKEQ come from the germline V gene. This chain's CDR3 is CASNPGQTNEKLFF. CDR3 in DNA: TGTGCCAGCAACCCGGGACAGACCAATGAAAAACTGTTTTTT.

The CDR3 coding sequence is TGTGCCAGCAGCGGCCGGGACGGGGGGGTTGAGCCCCAGCATTTT. Protein product: CASSGRDGGVEPQHF. The chain uses TRBV4-2 and TRBJ1-5; D may be TRBD1 (5 bases). CDR1 is LGHNA and CDR2 is YNFKEQ in the germline V gene. The ends were cut back, 5 bases at V and 8 bases at J, with 19 bases in the middle. The CDR3 runs to 15 residues.

V gene TRBV30 combines with J gene TRBJ1-2; TRBD1 agrees at 10 bases. With V trimmed by 2 bases and J by 8 bases, 8 bases remained unmatched. CDR1 is GTSNPN and CDR2 is SVGIG in the germline V gene (reference sequence). The CDR3 runs 14 residues. CDR3 in DNA: TGTGCCTGGAGTACTAGACAGGGGGCAGGGGGCTACACCTTC. This gives the protein CAWSTRQGAGGYTF.

This chain uses TRBV5-4 with TRBJ1-2; TRBD1 aligns across 7 bases. The V gene's germline CDR1 is SGHNT and CDR2 YYREEE (reference sequence). CDR3 size: 14 residues. The junction had 7 bases not matched to a gene; V was cut back by 0 bases and J by 8 bases. The CDR3 sequence is CASSLERGRFGYTF. For the CDR3, the DNA is TGTGCCAGCAGCTTGGAGAGGGGGCGTTTCGGCTACACCTTC.

This sequence joins TRBV5-1 and TRBJ1-1; tentatively, D is TRBD1 (5 bases). Germline assignment: CDR1 SGHRS and CDR2 YFSETQ. The CDR3 consists of 14 residues. V lost 4 bases and J 3 bases, leaving 13 bases between the germline ends. CDR3 sequence: CASSGAGYHTEAFF. DNA for the CDR3: TGCGCCAGCAGCGGGGCGGGGTATCACACTGAAGCTTTCTTT. The full variable domain, completed using reference TRBV5-1 and TRBJ1-1, is KAGVTQTPRYLIKTRGQQVTLSCSPISGHRSVSWYQQTPGQGLQFLFEYFSETQRNKGNFPGRFSGRQFSNSRSEMNVSTLELGDSALYLCASSGAGYHTEAFFGQGTRLTVV.

The rearrangement links TRBV4-1 to TRBJ1-6, with D uncertain. The V and J ends lost 5 bases and 7 bases respectively, with 6 bases between them. CDR3 length equals 12 residues. Germline V gene data show CDR1 as MGHRA and CDR2 as YSYEKL. This chain's CDR3 is CASSSSNSPLHF. In nucleotides, the CDR3 is TGCGCCAGCAGCAGCTCAAATTCACCCCTCCACTTT.

The genes are TRBV28 and TRBJ2-7; 9 bases align to TRBD1. J lost 6 bases, V lost 1 base, and 4 bases had no gene match. The CDR3 loop spans 14 amino acids. Germline CDR1 reads MDHEN; CDR2 reads SYDVKM. The CDR3 sequence: CASSLYGTGREQYF. The CDR3, as DNA: TGTGCCAGCAGTTTATACGGGACAGGGCGCGAGCAGTACTTC.

V gene TRBV10-2 combines with J gene TRBJ2-7; a possible D gene is TRBD1 (6 bases). V was clipped by 0 bases and J by 0 bases, with 15 bases between them. Germline V gene lookup returns CDR1 WSHSY and CDR2 SAAADI. The length of the CDR3 is 17 residues. In nucleotides, the CDR3 is TGCGCCAGCAGTGAGTCGAACACAGGGCTGAACTCCTACGAGCAGTACTTC. Amino acid sequence: CASSESNTGLNSYEQYF.

This clone was seen once. The chain is built from TRBV5-6 and TRBJ2-7; tentatively, D is TRBD1 (6 bases). The CDR3 runs to 11 residues. With 7 bases removed from V and 10 bases from J, the gap between germline ends came to 15 bases. Germline V lookup: CDR1 SGHDT, CDR2 YYEEEE. This CDR3 reads CASFFRTEQYF. The CDR3 nucleotides read TGTGCCAGCTTCTTCCGGACAGAACAGTACTTC.

This chain connects TRBV29-1 to TRBJ1-1; D gene uncertain. The CDR3 covers 13 residues. Germline CDR1 is SQVTM and CDR2 is ANQGSEA. The germline V and J ends were trimmed by 2 bases and 1 base, with 8 bases remaining between them. The CDR3 DNA follows: TGCAGCGTTGAACGGGGTCCGAACACTGAAGCTTTCTTT. Translation gives CSVERGPNTEAFF.

The V gene is TRBV7-3, the J gene TRBJ2-1; D is ambiguous. The CDR3 is 12 residues long. Germline CDR1 reads SGHTA; CDR2 reads FQGTGA. Trimming removed 5 bases at V and 10 bases at J, with 12 bases between. The CDR3 bases are TGTGCCAGCAGCACCGCCCTTAGCGAGCAGTTCTTC. This sequence encodes CASSTALSEQFF.